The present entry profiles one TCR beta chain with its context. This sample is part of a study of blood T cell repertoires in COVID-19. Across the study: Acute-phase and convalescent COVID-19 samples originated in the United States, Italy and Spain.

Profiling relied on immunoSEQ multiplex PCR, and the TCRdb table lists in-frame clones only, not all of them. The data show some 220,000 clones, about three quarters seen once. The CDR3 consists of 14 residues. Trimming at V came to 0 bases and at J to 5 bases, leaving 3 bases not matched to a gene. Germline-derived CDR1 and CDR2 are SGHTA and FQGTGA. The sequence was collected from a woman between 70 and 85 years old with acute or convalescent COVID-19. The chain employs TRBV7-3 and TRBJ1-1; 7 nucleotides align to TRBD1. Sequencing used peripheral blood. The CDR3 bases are TGTGCCAGCAGCTTAACAGGGGGCCAGACTGAAGCTTTCTTT. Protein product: CASSLTGGQTEAFF.